These 17 T cell receptor beta chains were sequenced from one sample in a study of cytotoxic CD8 clonotypes in ibrutinib-treated CLL. Some clones are missing from TCRdb's copy, which holds only in-frame ones; the method was immunoSEQ multiplex PCR. The sample includes hundreds of thousands of clones, 60% to 80% seen only once; the top ten take roughly 10%. Specimen: PBMCs, collected after 12 months of ibrutinib treatment. The origin of the receptors is a human donor with chronic lymphocytic leukemia.

The CDR3 region has the DNA TGTGCCAGCAGTGAATTTCCGGTGGGGGCGAGCTCCTACGAGCAGTACTTC. It translates to CASSEFPVGASSYEQYF. The chain employs TRBV2 and TRBJ2-7; possibly TRBD1 for D (6 bases). Germline lookup yields CDR1 SNHLY and CDR2 FYNNEI. CDR3 size: 17 residues. Trimming took 2 bases from V and 0 from J, leaving 17 bases between them.

V usage is TRBV25-1 and J usage is TRBJ2-7; 11 nucleotides match TRBD2. V dropped 1 base and J dropped 7; count of bases not matched to a gene: 6. Germline V gene sequence: CDR1 MGHDK, CDR2 SYGVNS. This CDR3 is built from 15 residues. This CDR3 is CASSESGTSGSEQYF. The CDR3 DNA follows: TGTGCCAGCAGTGAATCAGGGACTAGCGGTTCTGAGCAGTACTTC.

V gene TRBV5-5 combines with J gene TRBJ2-1; 8 nucleotides line up with TRBD2. Germline CDR1 SGHKS, CDR2 YYEKEE (reference sequence). This CDR3 region has 13 residues. J lost 4 bases, V lost 8 bases, and 5 bases had no gene match. CDR3 residues: CASSGALYNEQFF. In DNA, the CDR3 is TGTGCCAGTAGCGGGGCCCTGTACAATGAGCAGTTCTTC.

The rearrangement joins TRBV7-9 to TRBJ2-7; 9 nucleotides align to TRBD1. J was trimmed by 4 bases and V by 4 bases; bases with no gene match: 5. Germline CDR1 reads SEHNR; CDR2 reads FQNEAQ (reference sequence). There are 14 residues in the CDR3. In nucleotides, the CDR3 is TGTGCCAGCAGCTCCCACAGGGGGCCGTACGAGCAGTACTTC. This codes for CASSSHRGPYEQYF.

The rearrangement uses TRBV6-4 and TRBJ2-7; D unclear. Germline V gives CDR1 MRHNA, CDR2 SNTAGT. This CDR3 comprises 13 residues. V lost 1 base, J lost 6 bases, and 10 bases lay in between. The CDR3 DNA follows: TGTGCCAGCAGTGACTGGACGTCGGGCGAGCAGTACTTC. Its translation: CASSDWTSGEQYF.

The CDR3 DNA reads as TGCGCCAGCAGCTCACTAGGTGGGGGACGCCACAATGAGCAGTTCTTC. This encodes CASSSLGGGRHNEQFF. V usage is TRBV10-1 and J usage is TRBJ2-1; D may correspond to TRBD1 or TRBD2 (5 bases each). CDR1 and CDR2 (germline): WNHNN, SYGVQD (reference sequence). V shed 6 bases and J shed 5 bases, with 20 bases lying between them. CDR3 length: 16 amino acids.

V usage is TRBV6-6 and J usage is TRBJ2-7; D is undetermined. The length of the CDR3 is 15 residues. Germline V gene lookup returns CDR1 MNHNY and CDR2 SVGAGI (reference sequence). Trimming took 6 bases from V and 7 from J, leaving 22 bases between them. CDR3 coding DNA: TGTGCCAGCAGCGACCGAACTTTTACCCTAACTGAGCAGTACTTC. Its translation is CASSDRTFTLTEQYF.

The chain has TRBV5-6 and TRBJ1-3; D is unresolved. The germline V gene encodes CDR1 SGHDT and CDR2 YYEEEE. V lost 1 base to trimming and J lost 1 base, with 12 bases between them. This CDR3 has 16 amino acids. CDR3 DNA sequence: TGTGCCAGCAGCTTGTTCTTTGGTTCATCTGGAAACACCATATATTTT. It translates to CASSLFFGSSGNTIYF.

This chain uses TRBV5-1 with TRBJ2-7; 7 bases agree with TRBD2. The CDR3 loop spans 15 amino acids. Germline V lookup: CDR1 SGHRS, CDR2 YFSETQ. The ends lost 2 bases at V and 0 bases at J; junction bases unmatched: 5. CDR3 amino acids: CASSFSGSTSYEQYF. The CDR3 nucleotides are TGCGCCAGCAGCTTTAGCGGGTCCACCTCCTACGAGCAGTACTTC. Complete variable domain (other parts from reference TRBV5-1 and TRBJ2-7): KAGVTQTPRYLIKTRGQQVTLSCSPISGHRSVSWYQQTPGQGLQFLFEYFSETQRNKGNFPGRFSGRQFSNSRSEMNVSTLELGDSALYLCASSFSGSTSYEQYFGPGTRLTVT.

This clone was detected only a few times. This same CDR3 is encoded by further DNA sequences in the sample. The chain joins TRBV5-1 to TRBJ1-1, with D tentatively TRBD1 (5 bases). V lost 3 bases and J lost 2, with 8 bases in between. This CDR3 region has 13 residues. Germline CDR1 reads SGHRS; CDR2 reads YFSETQ. CDR3 in amino acids: CASSSQGNTEAFF. In DNA form, the CDR3 reads TGCGCCAGCAGCTCTCAGGGCAACACTGAAGCTTTCTTT.

The rearrangement joins TRBV7-9 to TRBJ2-7, with 8 bases identical to TRBD1. Germline V gene lookup returns CDR1 SEHNR and CDR2 FQNEAQ (reference sequence). CDR3 length equals 15 residues. Germline trimming cut 5 bases from V and 5 bases from J; bases unmatched to any gene: 11. The CDR3: CASSRQGTVKNEQYF. CDR3 nucleotide sequence: TGTGCCAGCAGCCGACAGGGGACAGTAAAGAACGAGCAGTACTTC.

V is TRBV30 and J is TRBJ2-7; 8 nucleotides agree with TRBD2. The V and J ends lost 5 bases and 7 bases, in that order; junction bases with no gene match: 19. Germline V gene data show CDR1 as GTSNPN and CDR2 as SVGIG (reference sequence). The CDR3 contains 16 residues. In DNA, the CDR3 is TGTGCCTGGCGGGACGGGGGGGCAGGCTCTGCGGGTGAGCAGTACTTC. Translation: CAWRDGGAGSAGEQYF.

V gene TRBV6-5 combines with J gene TRBJ2-3, with 9 bases fitting TRBD2. Germline loops: CDR1 MNHEY, CDR2 SVGAGI. V shed 2 bases, J shed 5 bases, and the junction held 5 bases outside the gene matches. This CDR3 comprises 15 residues. Here the CDR3 DNA reads TGTGCCAGCAGTTACGCTAGCGGGATCGGAGATACGCAGTATTTT. It encodes CASSYASGIGDTQYF.

This clone was counted once. The chain is built from TRBV6-6 and TRBJ2-7, with TRBD1 as a possible D gene (5 bases). V lost 4 bases, J lost 2 bases, and 18 bases lay in between. CDR3 length: 16 residues. Per the germline V gene, CDR1 is MNHNY and CDR2 is SVGAGI (reference sequence). The CDR3 coding sequence is TGTGCCAGCAGTTTGTCAACATCAGGGATCGCCTACGAGCAGTACTTC. Its protein product is CASSLSTSGIAYEQYF.

This chain connects TRBV18 to TRBJ1-5; D is undetermined. With 1 base removed from V and 2 bases from J, the gap between germline ends came to 12 bases. Germline CDR1 reads KGHSH; CDR2 reads LQKENI. This CDR3 spans 16 amino acids. The chain's CDR3 is CASSPLGWYGNQPQHF. CDR3 DNA sequence: TGTGCCAGCTCACCACTGGGGTGGTACGGCAATCAGCCCCAGCATTTT. The full variable domain, rest sourced from reference TRBV18 and TRBJ1-5, is NAGVMQNPRHLVRRRGQEARLRCSPMKGHSHVYWYRQLPEEGLKFMVYLQKENIIDESGMPKERFSAEFPKEGPSILRIQQVVRGDSAAYFCASSPLGWYGNQPQHFGDGTRLSIL.

The rearrangement uses TRBV5-4 and TRBJ2-7; tentatively, D is TRBD1 (6 bases). Germline-derived CDR1 and CDR2 are SGHNT and YYREEE (reference sequence). V was clipped by 4 bases and J by 4 bases, with 18 bases between them. This CDR3 contains 15 residues. CDR3 sequence (DNA): TGTGCCAGCAGCCCTTTGACAGGTCGAGCGTACGAGCAGTACTTC. This gives the protein CASSPLTGRAYEQYF.

CDR3 DNA: TGTGCCAGCAGCGTGCCGTCTTGCGTCTACGAGCAGTACTTC. This gives the protein CASSVPSCVYEQYF. V and J are TRBV21-1 and TRBJ2-7; TRBD2 is taken as the D call from the table, unchecked against the DNA. TRBV21-1 is given as a pseudogene. The CDR3 covers 14 residues.